These T cell receptor beta chains were read from a single sample in a study of blood T cell repertoires in COVID-19. Clones were sequenced by immunoSEQ multiplex PCR, and TCRdb holds only the in-frame ones, with some missing. The data contain about 28,000 clones, about nine tenths of them singletons. The specimen was peripheral blood. These TCRs come from a man aged 60 to 75 with active COVID-19. CDR3s include the opening cysteine and the closing phenylalanine or tryptophan. The order of the fields is V gene, clone size, J gene, D gene, CDR3 DNA, CDR3 protein. D genes are given only for firm matches. Clone size is shown for a subset of rows, as once, few, many or a class of expanded clone.

V gene: TRBV2; clone size: -; J gene: TRBJ2-1; D gene: -; CDR3 DNA: TGTGCCAGCAAAGAGGGGGTCCAGTTCTTC; CDR3 protein: CASKEGVQFF
V gene: TRBV3-1/TRBV3-2; clone size: once; J gene: TRBJ1-6; D gene: -; CDR3 DNA: TGTGCCAGCAGCCAAGATCGATCAACAAATAATTCACCCCTCCACTTT; CDR3 protein: CASSQDRSTNNSPLHF
V gene: TRBV21-1; clone size: -; J gene: TRBJ1-4; D gene: -; CDR3 DNA: TGTGCCAGCAGCCAAGAAGTCAGGGTAACTAATGAAAAACTGTTTTTT; CDR3 protein: CASSQEVRVTNEKLFF
V gene: TRBV6-2/TRBV6-3; clone size: -; J gene: TRBJ2-3; D gene: TRBD1; CDR3 DNA: TGTGCCAGCAGTCGCCGGCCAGGGGGCACCGATACGCAGTATTTT; CDR3 protein: CASSRRPGGTDTQYF
V gene: TRBV28; clone size: -; J gene: TRBJ2-2; D gene: TRBD2; CDR3 DNA: TGTGCCAGCAGTTTTCTACTAGCGGGGGGCCTAACCGGGGAGCTGTTTTTT; CDR3 protein: CASSFLLAGGLTGELFF
V gene: TRBV7-9; clone size: -; J gene: TRBJ2-7; D gene: TRBD1; CDR3 DNA: TGTGCCAGCAGCTTAGAGCCCGGACAGGGCTCCTACGAGCAGTACTTC; CDR3 protein: CASSLEPGQGSYEQYF
V gene: TRBV18; clone size: -; J gene: TRBJ2-5; D gene: -; CDR3 DNA: TGTGCCAGCTCACCAACAGGGTATTTTGAGACCCAGTACTTC; CDR3 protein: CASSPTGYFETQYF
V gene: TRBV5-5; clone size: -; J gene: TRBJ1-5; D gene: TRBD1; CDR3 DNA: TGTGCCAGCAGCTCCGGGACAGGGATTAATCAGCCCCAGCATTTT; CDR3 protein: CASSSGTGINQPQHF
V gene: TRBV28; clone size: -; J gene: TRBJ2-2; D gene: -; CDR3 DNA: TGTGCCAGCAGACAGGGTGCCGGGGAGCTGTTTTTT; CDR3 protein: CASRQGAGELFF
V gene: TRBV6-1; clone size: -; J gene: TRBJ2-7; D gene: -; CDR3 DNA: TGTGCCAGCAGTGATAAGGGGCAGAGCTCCTACGAGCAGTACTTC; CDR3 protein: CASSDKGQSSYEQYF
V gene: TRBV4-1; clone size: medium-sized; J gene: TRBJ1-4; D gene: TRBD1; CDR3 DNA: TGCGCCAGCAGCCAAGAAGGGGGCAGGTCTTATGAAAAACTGTTTTTT; CDR3 protein: CASSQEGGRSYEKLFF
V gene: TRBV28; clone size: -; J gene: TRBJ1-1; D gene: -; CDR3 DNA: TGTGCCAGCAGTTTTGGGGGGATGAGGGGAGGAGGAAACACTGAAGCTTTCTTT; CDR3 protein: CASSFGGMRGGGNTEAFF
V gene: TRBV3-1/TRBV3-2; clone size: -; J gene: TRBJ1-6; D gene: -; CDR3 DNA: TGTGCCAGCAGCCAAGATCATACAGGGAGTCCACCCCTCCACTTT; CDR3 protein: CASSQDHTGSPPLHF
V gene: TRBV7-3; clone size: -; J gene: TRBJ2-3; D gene: TRBD2; CDR3 DNA: TGTGCCAGCAGCTTAGGACTAGCAACACGCACAGATACGCAGTATTTT; CDR3 protein: CASSLGLATRTDTQYF
V gene: TRBV7-8; clone size: -; J gene: TRBJ2-1; D gene: -; CDR3 DNA: TGTGCCAGCAGCTCCACGGGGTGGCAGGCAAACTACAATGAGCAGTTCTTC; CDR3 protein: CASSSTGWQANYNEQFF
V gene: TRBV5-1; clone size: once; J gene: TRBJ2-3; D gene: -; CDR3 DNA: TGCGCCAGCAGCTTGGGGGTGGCGGGGGCCACAGATACGCAGTATTTT; CDR3 protein: CASSLGVAGATDTQYF
V gene: TRBV9; clone size: -; J gene: TRBJ1-2; D gene: -; CDR3 DNA: TGTGCCAGCAGCGTAGGAGACACAGATGGCTACACCTTC; CDR3 protein: CASSVGDTDGYTF
V gene: TRBV11-3; clone size: -; J gene: TRBJ1-3; D gene: -; CDR3 DNA: TGTGCCAGCAGCTTAGGCGGCTCTGGAAACACCATATATTTT; CDR3 protein: CASSLGGSGNTIYF
V gene: TRBV24-1; clone size: -; J gene: TRBJ1-5; D gene: TRBD1; CDR3 DNA: TGTGCCACCAGTGACATCTCGACAGGGGGCAATCAGCCCCAGCATTTT; CDR3 protein: CATSDISTGGNQPQHF
V gene: TRBV14; clone size: -; J gene: TRBJ2-5; D gene: -; CDR3 DNA: TGTGCCAGCAGCCAAGATCTTTCAGGCCCCCAAGAGACCCAGTACTTC; CDR3 protein: CASSQDLSGPQETQYF
V gene: TRBV7-9; clone size: few; J gene: TRBJ1-5; D gene: -; CDR3 DNA: TGTGCCAGCAGCCTCGGCGGGAATAGCCAGCCCCAGCATTTT; CDR3 protein: CASSLGGNSQPQHF
V gene: TRBV29-1; clone size: -; J gene: TRBJ2-2; D gene: -; CDR3 DNA: TGCAGCGTTGAACCCGCTACAGGGTTCACCGGGGAGCTGTTTTTT; CDR3 protein: CSVEPATGFTGELFF
V gene: TRBV11-3; clone size: -; J gene: TRBJ2-5; D gene: -; CDR3 DNA: TGTGCCAGCAGCTTAGGCGTCGGGGAGACCCAGTACTTC; CDR3 protein: CASSLGVGETQYF
V gene: TRBV25-1; clone size: -; J gene: TRBJ2-5; D gene: TRBD2; CDR3 DNA: TGTGCCAGCAGTGATAGACTAGCGGGGGTCCGGGAGACCCAGTACTTC; CDR3 protein: CASSDRLAGVRETQYF
V gene: TRBV6-5; clone size: -; J gene: TRBJ1-3; D gene: -; CDR3 DNA: TGTGCCAGCAGTTACTCTCGGGTTGGGGCAGGGAACACCATATATTTT; CDR3 protein: CASSYSRVGAGNTIYF
V gene: TRBV28; clone size: -; J gene: TRBJ1-1; D gene: -; CDR3 DNA: TGTGCCAGCAGTTTGAGTGCGTGGTATAACACTGAAGCTTTCTTT; CDR3 protein: CASSLSAWYNTEAFF